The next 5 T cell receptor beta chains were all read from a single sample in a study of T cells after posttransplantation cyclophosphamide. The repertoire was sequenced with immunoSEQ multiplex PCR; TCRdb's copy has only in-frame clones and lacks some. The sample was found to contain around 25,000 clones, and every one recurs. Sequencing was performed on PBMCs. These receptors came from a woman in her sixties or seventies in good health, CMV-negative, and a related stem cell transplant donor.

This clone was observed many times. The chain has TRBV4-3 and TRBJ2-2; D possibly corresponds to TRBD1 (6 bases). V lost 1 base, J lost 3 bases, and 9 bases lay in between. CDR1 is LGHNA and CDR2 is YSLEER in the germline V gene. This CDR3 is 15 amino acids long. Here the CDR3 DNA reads TGCGCCAGCAGCCAAGGACAGGTTTACACCGGGGAGCTGTTTTTT. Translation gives CASSQGQVYTGELFF.

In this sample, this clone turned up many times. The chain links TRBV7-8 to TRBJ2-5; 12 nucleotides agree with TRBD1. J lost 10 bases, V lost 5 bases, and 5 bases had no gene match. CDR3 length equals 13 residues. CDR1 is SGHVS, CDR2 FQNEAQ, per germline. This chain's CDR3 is CASSTGTGGDQYF. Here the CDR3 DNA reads TGTGCCAGCAGCACCGGGACAGGGGGCGACCAGTACTTC.

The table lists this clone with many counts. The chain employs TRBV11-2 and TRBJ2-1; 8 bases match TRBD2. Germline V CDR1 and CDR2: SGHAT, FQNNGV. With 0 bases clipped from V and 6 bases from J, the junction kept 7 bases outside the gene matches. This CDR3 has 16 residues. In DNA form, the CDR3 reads TGTGCCAGCAGCTTAGATTCTAGCGCGGGAGGCAATGAGCAGTTCTTC. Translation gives CASSLDSSAGGNEQFF. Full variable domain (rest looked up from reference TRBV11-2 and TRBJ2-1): EAGVAQSPRYKIIEKRQSVAFWCNPISGHATLYWYQQILGQGPKLLIQFQNNGVVDDSQLPKDRFSAERLKGVDSTLKIQPAKLEDSAVYLCASSLDSSAGGNEQFFGPGTRLTVL.

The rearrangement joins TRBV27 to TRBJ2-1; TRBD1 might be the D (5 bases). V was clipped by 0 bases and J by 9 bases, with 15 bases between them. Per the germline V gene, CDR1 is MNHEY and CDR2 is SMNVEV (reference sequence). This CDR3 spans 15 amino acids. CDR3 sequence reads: CASSLSRIGEGEQFF. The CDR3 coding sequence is TGTGCCAGCAGTTTATCGAGGATAGGGGAAGGTGAGCAGTTCTTC.

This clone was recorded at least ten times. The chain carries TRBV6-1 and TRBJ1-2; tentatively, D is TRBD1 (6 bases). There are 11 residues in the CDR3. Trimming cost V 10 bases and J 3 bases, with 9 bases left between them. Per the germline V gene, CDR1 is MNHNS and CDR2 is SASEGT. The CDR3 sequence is CATSGDYGYTF. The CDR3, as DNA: TGTGCCACCTCAGGGGACTATGGCTACACCTTC.